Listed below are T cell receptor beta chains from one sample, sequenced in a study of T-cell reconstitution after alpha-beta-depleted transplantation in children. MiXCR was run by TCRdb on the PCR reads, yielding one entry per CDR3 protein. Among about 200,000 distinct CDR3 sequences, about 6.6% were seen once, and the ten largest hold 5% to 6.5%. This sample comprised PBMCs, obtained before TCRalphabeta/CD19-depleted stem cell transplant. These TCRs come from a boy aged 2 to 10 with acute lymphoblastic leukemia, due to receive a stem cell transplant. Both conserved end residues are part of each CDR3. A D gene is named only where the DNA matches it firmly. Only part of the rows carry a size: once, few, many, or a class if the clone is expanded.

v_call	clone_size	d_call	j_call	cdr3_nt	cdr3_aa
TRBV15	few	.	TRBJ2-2	TGTGCCACCAGCGTAGGACAGACCGGGGAGCTGTTTTTT	CATSVGQTGELFF
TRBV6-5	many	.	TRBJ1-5	TGTGCCAGCAGTTACCCTAACACAGGGAATCAGCCCCAGCATTTT	CASSYPNTGNQPQHF
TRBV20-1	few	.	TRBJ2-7	TGCAGTGCTATCCTAGCGACCTACGAGCAGTACTTC	CSAILATYEQYF
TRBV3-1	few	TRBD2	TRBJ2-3	TGTGCCAGCAGCCAAGATGTCGGACTAGCCCCCGGTCACAGTGATACGCAGTATTTT	CASSQDVGLAPGHSDTQYF
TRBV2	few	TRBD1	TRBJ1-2	TGTGCCAGCAGTGAAGGCGGACAGGGGGCCTATGGCTACACCTTC	CASSEGGQGAYGYTF
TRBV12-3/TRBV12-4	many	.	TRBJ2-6	TGTGCCAGCAGTCAAGTACCCTCTGGGGCCAACGTCCTGACTTTC	CASSQVPSGANVLTF
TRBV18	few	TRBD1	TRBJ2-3	TGTGCCAGCTCACCCCGAGGGACAGGGCATGATACGCAGTATTTT	CASSPRGTGHDTQYF
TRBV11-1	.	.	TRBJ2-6	TGTGCCAGCAGCTTAGCGGTCGTTTGGACAGCTGGGGCCAACGTCCTGACTTTC	CASSLAVVWTAGANVLTF
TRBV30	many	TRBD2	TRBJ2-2	TGTGCCTGGGACTCCCCGGGACTAGCGGGGAAGGTGACCGGGGAGCTGTTTTTT	CAWDSPGLAGKVTGELFF
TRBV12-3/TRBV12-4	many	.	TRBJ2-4	TGTGCCAGCAGTTTACAGAGTCTAGCCAAAAACATTCAGTACTTC	CASSLQSLAKNIQYF
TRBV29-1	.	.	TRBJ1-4	TGCAGCGTTGAAGGGGGGAGGAGGGAAAGGGGAAAACTGTTTTTT	CSVEGGRRERGKLFF
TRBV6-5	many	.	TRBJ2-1	TGTGCCAGCAGGAGTCACAGCAATGAGCAGTTCTTC	CASRSHSNEQFF
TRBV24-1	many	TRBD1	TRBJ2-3	TGTGCCACAACAGGGGATTTGGACACAGATACGCAGTATTTT	CATTGDLDTDTQYF
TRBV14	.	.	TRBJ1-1	TGTGCCAGCAGCCAAGACGAGGGCTGGAACACTGAAGCTTTCTTT	CASSQDEGWNTEAFF
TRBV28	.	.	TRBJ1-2	TGTGCCAGCAGTACCTCAAAGGGGGTTAACTATGGCTACACCTTC	CASSTSKGVNYGYTF
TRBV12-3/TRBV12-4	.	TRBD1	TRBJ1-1	TGTGCCAGCAGTTTTGACAGGGCGAACACTGAAGCTTTCTTT	CASSFDRANTEAFF
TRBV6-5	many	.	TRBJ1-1	TGTGCCACGAGCCGACGGGGTGACACTGAAGCTTTCTTT	CATSRRGDTEAFF
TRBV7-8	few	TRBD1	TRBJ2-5	TGTGCCAGCATTGAAAAGGGGGCGTACCAAGAGACCCAGTACTTC	CASIEKGAYQETQYF
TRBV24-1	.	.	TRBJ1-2	TGTGCCACCAGTGCCGGGGTCTATGGCTACACCTTC	CATSAGVYGYTF
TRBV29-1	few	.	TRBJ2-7	TGCAGCGTTGAAGATCACTCACAGGGCATTTCCTACGAGCAGTACTTC	CSVEDHSQGISYEQYF
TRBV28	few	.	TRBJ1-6	TGTGCCAGCAGTTCCCCAATAAGACAGGATTTCTCCTATAATTCACCCCTCCACTTT	CASSSPIRQDFSYNSPLHF
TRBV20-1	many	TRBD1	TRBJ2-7	TGCAGTGCTAGGGGTTTGGGACAGGGGTACTACGAGCAGTACTTC	CSARGLGQGYYEQYF
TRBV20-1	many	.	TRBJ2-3	TGCAGTGCCAAAAGGAGGGCGGATACGCAGTATTTT	CSAKRRADTQYF
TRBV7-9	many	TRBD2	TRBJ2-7	TGTGCCAGCAGCTGGACTAGCGGGAGCGAGCAGTACTTC	CASSWTSGSEQYF
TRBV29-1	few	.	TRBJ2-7	TGCAGCGTTGAAGATCTCAGCTCCTACGAGCAGTACTTC	CSVEDLSSYEQYF
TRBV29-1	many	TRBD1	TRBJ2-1	TGCAGCGTTGCCTACAGGGGGCAAACCCGGGATGAGCAGTTCTTC	CSVAYRGQTRDEQFF
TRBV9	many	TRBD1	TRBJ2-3	TGTGCCAGCAGCGCCGGGACAGGGGGCATGAATACGCAGTATTTT	CASSAGTGGMNTQYF
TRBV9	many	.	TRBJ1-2	TGTGCCAGCAGCGTAGATGAACTCACCGCCGCCTATGGCTACACCTTC	CASSVDELTAAYGYTF
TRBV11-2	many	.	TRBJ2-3	TGTGCCAGCAGCTTAGATCTCGGGGAAAGCACAGATACGCAGTATTTT	CASSLDLGESTDTQYF
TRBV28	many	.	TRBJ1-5	TGTGCCAGCAGTTCCCCACAGGGATCTAGCAATCAGCCCCAGCATTTT	CASSSPQGSSNQPQHF
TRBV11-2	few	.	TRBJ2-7	TGTGCCAGCAGCCCCCTCCCCACTAGAAAGCTCTACGAGCAGTACTTC	CASSPLPTRKLYEQYF
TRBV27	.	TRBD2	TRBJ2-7	TGTGCCAGCACCCATGGCGGGGGGCAAATGATCTACGAGCAGTACTTC	CASTHGGGQMIYEQYF
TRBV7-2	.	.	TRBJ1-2	TGTGCCAGCAGCCTTGGCGGCCGCGGCTACACCTTC	CASSLGGRGYTF
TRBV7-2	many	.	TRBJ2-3	TGTGCCAGCAGCTTACCGCCAGATACGCAGTATTTT	CASSLPPDTQYF
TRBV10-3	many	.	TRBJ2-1	TGTGCCATCGGAGGGAGGGGGGGTACCTACAATGAGCAGTTCTTC	CAIGGRGGTYNEQFF
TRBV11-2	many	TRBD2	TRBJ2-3	TGTGCCAGCAGCCCCGGACTAGCGGGCTACCTGCCCTCAGATACGCAGTATTTT	CASSPGLAGYLPSDTQYF
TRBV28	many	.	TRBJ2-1	TGTGCCAGCAATCCGGGGGGCCGGTTAGACAATGAGCAGTTCTTC	CASNPGGRLDNEQFF
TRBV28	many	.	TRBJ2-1	TGTGCCAGCAGTTTCGGCACACCTTCCTACAATGAGCAGTTCTTC	CASSFGTPSYNEQFF
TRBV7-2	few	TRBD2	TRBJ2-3	TGTGCCAGCAGCTTCGGAGCGGGGGGGAACACAGATACGCAGTATTTT	CASSFGAGGNTDTQYF
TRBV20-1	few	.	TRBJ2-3	TGCAGTGCTAGAGATCCGAAGACCAGCACAGATACGCAGTATTTT	CSARDPKTSTDTQYF
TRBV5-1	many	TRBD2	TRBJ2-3	TGCGCCAGCAGCTCGGAACTAGCGAGTGGCACAGATACGCAGTATTTT	CASSSELASGTDTQYF
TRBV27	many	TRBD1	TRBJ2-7	TGTGCCAGCAACCCGACAGGGGGCAGAGACGAGCAGTACTTC	CASNPTGGRDEQYF
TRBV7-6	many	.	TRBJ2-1	TGTGCCAGCAGCCTCTACCTGGGGGGTGGGTTCAATGAGCAGTTCTTC	CASSLYLGGGFNEQFF
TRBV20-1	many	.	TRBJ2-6	TGCAGTGCCCCGAGCACGATGTCTGGGGCCAACGTCCTGACTTTC	CSAPSTMSGANVLTF
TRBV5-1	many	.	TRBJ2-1	TGCGCCAGCAGCTTGGTAGGGGTGTATGAGCAGTTCTTC	CASSLVGVYEQFF
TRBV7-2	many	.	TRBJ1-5	TGTGCCAGCAGCTTAGGACTGAACAATCAGCCCCAGCATTTT	CASSLGLNNQPQHF
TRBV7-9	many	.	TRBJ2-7	TGTGCCAGCAGCTTATCTGGCGGAGGGGCCTACGAGCAGTACTTC	CASSLSGGGAYEQYF
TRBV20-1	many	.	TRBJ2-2	TGCAGTGCTCGACCGGGCCCTACCGGGGAGCTGTTTTTT	CSARPGPTGELFF
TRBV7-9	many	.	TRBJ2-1	TGTGCCAGCAGCTTAGACGGACGCTACAATGAGCAGTTCTTC	CASSLDGRYNEQFF
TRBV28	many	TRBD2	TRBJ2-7	TGTGCCAGCATTAGTCTCCGGCGCGGGAGGACCCACGAGCAGTACTTC	CASISLRRGRTHEQYF
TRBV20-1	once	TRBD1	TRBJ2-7	TGCAGTGCTGACAGGGGGACCATAATTAGGAGCTCCTACGAGCAGTACTTC	CSADRGTIIRSSYEQYF
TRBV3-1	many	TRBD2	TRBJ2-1	TGTGCCAGCAGCCAAGATTACGGGGGGGGAAGCTCCTACAATGAGCAGTTCTTC	CASSQDYGGGSSYNEQFF
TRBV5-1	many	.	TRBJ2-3	TGCGCCAGCAGCCCGGACATAGAAGGCACAGATACGCAGTATTTT	CASSPDIEGTDTQYF
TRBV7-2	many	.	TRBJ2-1	TGTGCCAGCAGCTTAGCCTTAATGCGGGGAACAAATGAGCAGTTCTTC	CASSLALMRGTNEQFF
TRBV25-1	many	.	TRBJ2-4	TGTGCCAGCAGTGAGGCCGAGGATGCCAAAAACATTCAGTACTTC	CASSEAEDAKNIQYF
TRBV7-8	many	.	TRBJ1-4	TGTGCCAGCAGCTTGTTAGCGATTAAGAATGAAAAACTGTTTTTT	CASSLLAIKNEKLFF
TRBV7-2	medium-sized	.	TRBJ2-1	TGTGCCAGCAGCTTAGGCCCCAGCTCCTACAATGAGCAGTTCTTC	CASSLGPSSYNEQFF
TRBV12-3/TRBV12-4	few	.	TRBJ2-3	TGTGCCAGCAGTGCCCTGACCCGGGGGCGAGATACGCAGTATTTT	CASSALTRGRDTQYF
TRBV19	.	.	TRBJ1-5	TGTGCCAGTAGTCCGGACAAAAATCAGCCCCAGCATTTT	CASSPDKNQPQHF